The 16 T cell receptor beta chains below come from one sample, sequenced in a study of T cells expressing NK-cell markers. After re-calling the 5' RACE reads, TCRdb lists one entry per CDR3 protein, DNA absent. The data show about 460,000 distinct CDR3 sequences, and the top ten clones hold 1.4%. Sequencing input: blood T cells: a sorted CD56 or NKG2C T cell subset, CD4+ or CD8+ T cells, or bulk PBMC T cells (not recorded which). The receptors were gathered from a woman aged 50 to 65 in good health.

This chain uses TRBV7-6 with TRBJ2-3; TCRdb outputs TRBD2, but without DNA this stays unchecked. In germline, CDR1 is SGHVS, CDR2 FNYEAQ. CDR3 size: 15 residues. The CDR3 loop is CASSSLAASTDTQYF.

This rearrangement joins TRBV2 to TRBJ1-4. The CDR3 sequence is 14 residues long. Germline loops: CDR1 SNHLY, CDR2 FYNNEI. CDR3 loop: CASRKTVLGEKLFF.

V and J are TRBV6-5 and TRBJ2-1; TCRdb gives TRBD2 as the D gene, but with no DNA this cannot be confirmed. The CDR3 loop spans 16 amino acids. From germline, CDR1 is MNHEY and CDR2 SVGAGI. This chain's CDR3 is CASSSLAGGPRNEQFF.

V and J are TRBV20-1 and TRBJ2-1; there is no DNA to check the TCRdb D call of TRBD1. Germline V lookup: CDR1 DFQATT, CDR2 SNEGSKA (reference sequence). The CDR3 is 15 amino acids. The CDR3 loop reads CSAAPLRADYNEQFF.

The rearrangement joins TRBV5-1 to TRBJ1-1; the D gene TCRdb calls, TRBD1, cannot be checked with no DNA. The CDR3 has 15 amino acids. The germline CDR1 and CDR2 sequences are SGHRS and YFSETQ. The CDR3 is CASSLAGDRDSEAFF.

The chain couples TRBV24-1 to TRBJ2-5; the TCRdb D gene call, TRBD1, has no DNA to confirm it. CDR3 length: 16 amino acids. CDR1 is KGHDR and CDR2 is SFDVKD in the germline V gene. This CDR3 reads CATSELPIRGRETQYF.

The rearrangement joins TRBV28 to TRBJ2-7; TCRdb calls TRBD2, which cannot be checked without DNA. There are 13 residues in the CDR3. Germline V gives CDR1 MDHEN, CDR2 SYDVKM. This CDR3 reads CASSLALGSEQYF.

The chain employs TRBV27 and TRBJ2-7; TCRdb's assignment of TRBD1 cannot be checked, as there is no DNA. Germline CDR1 MNHEY, CDR2 SMNVEV (reference sequence). CDR3 size: 14 residues. This chain's CDR3 is CASSRGYRGYEQYF.

The CDR3 sequence: CASSYPQWGNSGANVLTF. This chain joins TRBV12-3 or TRBV12-4 and TRBJ2-6; the D call of TRBD1 rests on TCRdb alone, since no DNA is present to check it. The CDR3 has 18 residues.

The rearrangement links TRBV6-1 to TRBJ2-1; the TCRdb D gene call, TRBD2, has no DNA to confirm it. The CDR3 contains 13 residues. The germline V gene has CDR1 MNHNS and CDR2 SASEGT. The chain's CDR3 is CASSESWLGTVFF.

This rearrangement joins TRBV30 to TRBJ1-2; as DNA is missing, the TRBD1 call by TCRdb cannot be tested. The CDR3 spans 12 residues. CDR1 is GTSNPN and CDR2 is SVGIG in the germline V gene (reference sequence). The CDR3: CAWRGGFGGYTF.

The J gene is TRBJ2-3, the V gene TRBV5-1; without DNA, the TCRdb call of TRBD2 cannot be checked. This CDR3 region has 16 residues. Germline CDR1 reads SGHRS; CDR2 reads YFSETQ. This chain's CDR3 is CASSLAGGVATDTQYF.

This chain joins TRBV4-1 and TRBJ1-5. The length of the CDR3 is 14 residues. Germline assignment: CDR1 MGHRA and CDR2 YSYEKL. CDR3 loop: CASSQEYSNQPQHF.

This sequence joins TRBV5-6 and TRBJ1-5. The CDR3 is made up of 17 amino acids. Germline-derived CDR1 and CDR2 are SGHDT and YYEEEE. The CDR3 protein is CASSFAARGSLNQPQHF.

This chain links TRBV5-1 with TRBJ2-2. Germline V gene sequence: CDR1 SGHRS, CDR2 YFSETQ. The CDR3 sequence is 13 residues long. This CDR3 reads CASSAYYTGELFF.

The chain has TRBV3-1 and TRBJ2-7. Germline V lookup: CDR1 LGHDT, CDR2 YNNKEL (reference sequence). This CDR3 comprises 15 residues. The CDR3: CASSPSELWSYEQYF.